Listed here are 32 T cell receptor beta chains from one sample, sequenced in a study of early T cells in non-severe SARS-CoV-2 infection. TCRdb re-analysed the 5' RACE reads in MiXCR, keeping a single row per CDR3 protein. The sample lists some 41,000 distinct CDR3 sequences, 5.8% occurring once. Sequenced input: whole blood. The source of these receptors is an adult who was a healthcare worker with PCR-confirmed SARS-CoV-2 infection or an uninfected control (not recorded which).

The chain employs TRBV27 and TRBJ2-3; a possible D gene is TRBD1 (6 bases). Trimming pared 10 bases from V and 6 bases from J, leaving 20 bases between. Germline CDR1 reads MNHEY; CDR2 reads SMNVEV (reference sequence). There are 14 residues in the CDR3. CDR3 nucleotide sequence: TGTGCCACTTGCGGGCAGGGGATCCCGGATACGCAGTATTTT. It specifies CATCGQGIPDTQYF.

The rearrangement links TRBV10-3 to TRBJ2-1; possibly TRBD1 or TRBD2 for D (6 bases each). Trimming removed 6 bases at V and 3 bases at J, with 18 bases between. CDR3 length: 16 amino acids. Germline V gene lookup returns CDR1 ENHRY and CDR2 SYGVKD. This CDR3 reads CAIRIQGSSGYNEQFF. CDR3 in DNA: TGTGCCATCAGGATACAGGGTAGTAGCGGCTACAATGAGCAGTTCTTC.

This chain links TRBV4-2 with TRBJ2-3; 11 nucleotides line up with TRBD2. The germline CDR1 and CDR2 sequences are LGHNA and YNFKEQ. V dropped 4 bases and J dropped 3; count of bases not matched to a gene: 15. The CDR3 is 19 amino acids. CDR3 loop: CASSRMGASGGSVTDTQYF. The CDR3 DNA reads TGTGCCAGCAGCCGAATGGGGGCTAGCGGGGGGTCCGTGACAGATACGCAGTATTTT.

This clonotype was found many times. The chain employs TRBV7-3 and TRBJ2-3, with TRBD2 matching 8 bases. Germline lookup yields CDR1 SGHTA and CDR2 FQGTGA. V was pared by 5 bases and J by 2 bases, with 12 bases of the junction left unmatched. This CDR3 is built from 17 residues. CDR3: CASSPAGIAGYTDTQYF. In nucleotides, the CDR3 is TGTGCCAGCAGCCCAGCAGGGATAGCGGGGTACACAGATACGCAGTATTTT.

The chain joins TRBV11-2 to TRBJ2-2, with TRBD2 matching over 7 bases. V shed 7 bases and J 4 bases; nucleotides not matched to a gene: 15. The V gene's germline CDR1 is SGHAT and CDR2 FQNNGV. The CDR3 sequence is 17 residues long. In nucleotides, the CDR3 is TGTGCCAGCACGCCACTTCTGCTGGCTAGCGGCACCGGGGAGCTGTTTTTT. This gives the protein CASTPLLLASGTGELFF.

This clonotype was recorded at least ten times. The rearrangement joins TRBV20-1 to TRBJ2-1, with 8 bases lining up with TRBD1. This CDR3 is built from 16 residues. Trimming removed 1 base from V and 0 bases from J; junction bases left unmatched: 5. Per germline, CDR1 DFQATT and CDR2 SNEGSKA (reference sequence). In DNA form, the CDR3 reads TGCAGTGCTAGAGTTAGGACAGGGAGCTCCTACAATGAGCAGTTCTTC. Translation: CSARVRTGSSYNEQFF.

V and J are TRBV28 and TRBJ2-2; D gene ambiguous. The V and J ends lost 8 bases and 5 bases respectively, with 15 bases between them. This CDR3 is 14 amino acids long. Per the germline V gene, CDR1 is MDHEN and CDR2 is SYDVKM. CDR3 loop: CASVKRKVTGELFF. CDR3 bases: TGTGCCAGCGTAAAGCGAAAAGTAACCGGGGAGCTGTTTTTT.

In this sample, this clonotype turned up once. This may be a read error: a much more frequent sequence differs by one nucleotide. This chain connects TRBV19 to TRBJ2-3, with D possibly called TRBD1 or TRBD2 (5 bases each). The V end lost 5 bases, the J end lost 1 base, and 10 bases lay between the germline ends. The length of the CDR3 is 14 residues. Looked up from germline, CDR1 is LNHDA and CDR2 is SQIVND (reference sequence). The CDR3 sequence is CASSWGSCTDTQYF. CDR3 coding DNA: TGTGCCAGTAGTTGGGGGTCGTGCACAGATACGCAGTATTTT.

The genes are TRBV2 and TRBJ2-3; no reliable D call. Germline V CDR1 and CDR2: SNHLY, FYNNEI. The CDR3 is made up of 11 amino acids. V was cut by 2 bases and J by 11 bases, with 8 bases left in between. CDR3 DNA sequence: TGTGCCAGCAGTGAAAGGCTTTGGCAGTATTTT. As protein: CASSERLWQYF.

V is TRBV7-9 and J is TRBJ1-5; unclear D gene. The CDR3 has 13 residues. CDR1 SEHNR and CDR2 FQNEAQ come from the germline V gene (reference sequence). Trimming cost V 1 base and J 7 bases, with 8 bases left between them. CDR3 sequence (DNA): TGTGCCAGCAGCTTAGATGGCGGCCAGCCCCAGCATTTT. Protein sequence: CASSLDGGQPQHF.

This clonotype appeared a few times. V is TRBV6-1 and J is TRBJ2-2, with TRBD2 matching 10 bases. Germline CDR1 MNHNS, CDR2 SASEGT. V was clipped by 7 bases and J by 7 bases; unmatched bases: 9. The CDR3 spans 15 residues. The DNA of the CDR3 is TGTGCCAGCAAGGGTAGCGGGAGGTCTGGCGGGGAGCTGTTTTTT. This gives the protein CASKGSGRSGGELFF.

The chain has TRBV25-1 and TRBJ2-5; 7 nucleotides agree with TRBD1. The CDR3 loop spans 14 amino acids. V trimming: 10 bases; J trimming: 4 bases; junction bases outside the gene matches: 12. Germline CDR1 MGHDK, CDR2 SYGVNS. The CDR3, as DNA: TGTGCCACAAGACAGGGTTCTTTGGGAGAGACCCAGTACTTC. Translated: CATRQGSLGETQYF.

This clonotype came up many times. The V and J genes are TRBV7-9 and TRBJ2-7; possibly TRBD2 for D (5 bases). The V end lost 2 bases, the J end lost 3 bases, and 11 bases lay between the germline ends. This CDR3 has 14 amino acids. Germline-derived CDR1 and CDR2 are SEHNR and FQNEAQ (reference sequence). The CDR3 spells CASSLWVGDYEQYF. The DNA for the CDR3 is TGTGCCAGCAGCTTATGGGTCGGGGACTACGAGCAGTACTTC.

The table lists this clonotype with many counts. The chain is built from TRBV5-1 and TRBJ1-1; 7 nucleotides line up with TRBD1. In germline, CDR1 is SGHRS, CDR2 YFSETQ. V dropped 0 bases and J dropped 4; count of bases not matched to a gene: 3. There are 14 residues in the CDR3. This chain's CDR3 is CASSLGAGGTEAFF. CDR3 sequence (DNA): TGCGCCAGCAGCTTGGGGGCAGGGGGCACTGAAGCTTTCTTT.

In its sample, this clonotype was seen many times. The chain carries TRBV19 and TRBJ1-2; the D gene is possibly TRBD1 (6 bases). Germline CDR1 LNHDA, CDR2 SQIVND (reference sequence). The length of the CDR3 is 16 residues. The V gene lost 5 bases and the J gene lost 2 bases, with 18 bases spanning the gap. Here the CDR3 DNA reads TGTGCCAGTAGTTCCAGGGACACCTCTCAAAACTATGGCTACACCTTC. This sequence encodes CASSSRDTSQNYGYTF.

Ten or more counts support this clonotype. DNA for the CDR3: TGTGCCAGCAGACCACCGACGAACACCGGGGAGCTGTTTTTT. Translated: CASRPPTNTGELFF. The chain links TRBV12-3 or TRBV12-4 to TRBJ2-2; D unclear. The CDR3 covers 14 residues. V gave up 6 bases and J gave up 0 bases, with 8 bases separating them.

This chain joins TRBV20-1 and TRBJ2-5, with 7 bases lining up with TRBD2. V shed 5 bases and J 1 base; nucleotides not matched to a gene: 7. Germline V CDR1 and CDR2: DFQATT, SNEGSKA (reference sequence). The CDR3 loop spans 14 amino acids. CDR3: CSAHLGGSQETQYF. CDR3 sequence (DNA): TGCAGTGCTCATCTCGGGGGGAGCCAAGAGACCCAGTACTTC.

This clonotype was counted ten times or more. The CDR3 nucleotides read TGTGCCAGCAGAATCGAGCGGAAAATTGGGACCCAGTACTTC. Translation gives CASRIERKIGTQYF. J is TRBJ2-5 and V is TRBV6-5; D may be TRBD2 (5 bases). This CDR3 region has 14 residues. CDR1 is MNHEY, CDR2 SVGAGI, per germline. Trimming took off 6 bases at V and 7 bases at J, with 18 bases between the two ends.

The table lists this clonotype with many counts. This chain links TRBV5-1 with TRBJ1-2; D may be TRBD1 (5 bases). V lost 2 bases to trimming and J lost 6 bases, with 23 bases between them. Per the germline V gene, CDR1 is SGHRS and CDR2 is YFSETQ. This CDR3 has 17 amino acids. The DNA of the CDR3 is TGCGCCAGCAGCTTTGGGCACGTGGGGACCGCAATTGATGGCTACACCTTC. It yields the protein CASSFGHVGTAIDGYTF.

This clonotype was recorded many times. The chain recombines TRBV28 with TRBJ2-7; 8 bases are shared with TRBD1. V shed 6 bases, J shed 4 bases, and the junction held 11 bases outside the gene matches. Germline CDR1 MDHEN, CDR2 SYDVKM. This CDR3 comprises 15 residues. CDR3 region: CASRGTGPYQYEQYF. The CDR3, as DNA: TGTGCCAGCAGGGGGACAGGCCCGTACCAATACGAGCAGTACTTC.

This clonotype was recorded many times. The chain joins TRBV20-1 to TRBJ2-1; maybe TRBD2 (5 bases). Germline CDR1 DFQATT, CDR2 SNEGSKA (reference sequence). The V end was cut by 1 base, the J end by 9 bases, with 7 bases between. The CDR3 extends over 11 amino acids. The CDR3 bases are TGCAGTGCTAGAGGAGAGGGTGAGCAGTTCTTC. Encoded protein: CSARGEGEQFF.

This clonotype occurred many times. V usage is TRBV4-2 and J usage is TRBJ1-6, with TRBD1 matching over 8 bases. The germline CDR1 and CDR2 sequences are LGHNA and YNFKEQ. The trim removed 3 bases at V and 8 bases at J, leaving 9 bases unmatched. The CDR3 is made up of 16 amino acids. The CDR3 DNA reads as TGTGCCAGCAGCCAGGTACGGACAGGGAAGTATTCACCCCTCCACTTT. Its protein is CASSQVRTGKYSPLHF.

This clonotype was recorded many times. The rearrangement joins TRBV7-2 to TRBJ2-1; 8 bases match TRBD1. Trimming took 1 base from V and 4 from J; bases not matched to a gene: 3. The CDR3 is made up of 15 amino acids. The germline V gene encodes CDR1 SGHTA and CDR2 FQGNSA. The chain's CDR3 is CASSLDQGAYNEQFF. The CDR3 nucleotides read TGTGCCAGCAGCTTAGACCAGGGGGCTTACAATGAGCAGTTCTTC.

This clonotype was counted ten times or more. The chain couples TRBV6-1 to TRBJ2-7; TRBD2 might be the D (6 bases). This CDR3 comprises 15 residues. V was cut by 2 bases and J by 4 bases, with 15 bases left in between. The germline CDR1 and CDR2 sequences are MNHNS and SASEGT. CDR3 loop: CASSESSGPSYEQYF. DNA for the CDR3: TGTGCCAGCAGTGAATCCAGCGGGCCTTCTTACGAGCAGTACTTC.

This clonotype was observed once. At one of its ends the junction is not consistent with the germline gene, which may arise from a read error. The V gene is TRBV3-1, the J gene TRBJ2-2; possible D gene TRBD2, 6 bases. The CDR3 has 16 residues. CDR1 LGHDT and CDR2 YNNKEL come from the germline V gene (reference sequence). CDR3 in DNA: TGTACCAGCAGCCCTGCGGAGGGCGCGAACACCGGGGAGCTGTTTTTT. This gives the protein CTSSPAEGANTGELFF.

This clonotype was found many times. The rearrangement joins TRBV7-2 to TRBJ2-1; 9 bases map to TRBD1. With V trimmed by 1 base and J by 5 bases, 12 bases remained unmatched. CDR3 size: 18 residues. Germline values: CDR1 SGHTA, CDR2 FQGNSA. CDR3 amino acids: CASSLEMPGQGTHNEQFF. The CDR3 DNA is TGTGCCAGCAGCTTAGAGATGCCGGGACAGGGCACCCACAATGAGCAGTTCTTC.

This clonotype came up many times. The chain is built from TRBV7-6 and TRBJ2-7; D might be TRBD2 (6 bases). CDR3 length equals 15 residues. Germline V gene lookup returns CDR1 SGHVS and CDR2 FNYEAQ. V was shortened by 4 bases and J by 0 bases, with 13 bases between the two germline ends. The CDR3, as DNA: TGTGCCAGCAGCTCCTTGTCGGGAGTCTCCTACGAGCAGTACTTC. The encoded protein is CASSSLSGVSYEQYF.

This clonotype has a count of ten or more. The gene calls are TRBV2 and TRBJ2-1; D is perhaps TRBD2 (6 bases). Per germline, CDR1 SNHLY and CDR2 FYNNEI. This CDR3 is 14 amino acids long. Trimming cost V 7 bases and J 8 bases, with 18 bases left between them. CDR3 nucleotides: TGTGCCAGCAAGCTCTTCGACGGGAGTGATGAGCAGTTCTTC. Its protein is CASKLFDGSDEQFF.

The genes are TRBV7-9 and TRBJ1-3; weak D call: TRBD1 (5 bases). With 5 bases removed from V and 0 bases from J, the gap between germline ends came to 14 bases. Germline loops: CDR1 SEHNR, CDR2 FQNEAQ (reference sequence). The CDR3 sequence is 16 residues long. DNA for the CDR3: TGTGCCAGCAGCGGGGGACGGTCAAGCTCTGGAAACACCATATATTTT. It encodes CASSGGRSSSGNTIYF.

This clonotype was recorded at least ten times. The chain joins TRBV4-3 to TRBJ2-3, with D uncertain. This CDR3 is 16 amino acids long. The V end lost 1 base, the J end lost 4 bases, and 15 bases lay between the germline ends. Per the germline V gene, CDR1 is LGHNA and CDR2 is YSLEER. Written as DNA, the CDR3 is TGCGCCAGCAGCCAAGGAGCCCTCCGCCGGGCAGATACGCAGTATTTT. Translated, it gives CASSQGALRRADTQYF.

By share, this clonotype counts as medium-sized. This rearrangement joins TRBV7-8 to TRBJ2-7; D gene unclear. CDR3 length: 15 residues. Per the germline V gene, CDR1 is SGHVS and CDR2 is FQNEAQ. V was shortened by 5 bases and J by 4 bases, with 18 bases between the two germline ends. CDR3 DNA sequence: TGTGCCAGCAGCCCCCAGCAAGGGCCTTCGTACGAGCAGTACTTC. Translated: CASSPQQGPSYEQYF.

The chain carries TRBV28 and TRBJ2-1; the D gene is possibly TRBD2 (6 bases). Germline assignment: CDR1 MDHEN and CDR2 SYDVKM. The germline V and J ends were trimmed by 8 bases and 1 base, with 12 bases remaining between them. This CDR3 is built from 14 residues. The CDR3 reads CASVAGPSYNEQFF. CDR3 in DNA: TGTGCCAGCGTGGCGGGACCATCCTACAATGAGCAGTTCTTC.